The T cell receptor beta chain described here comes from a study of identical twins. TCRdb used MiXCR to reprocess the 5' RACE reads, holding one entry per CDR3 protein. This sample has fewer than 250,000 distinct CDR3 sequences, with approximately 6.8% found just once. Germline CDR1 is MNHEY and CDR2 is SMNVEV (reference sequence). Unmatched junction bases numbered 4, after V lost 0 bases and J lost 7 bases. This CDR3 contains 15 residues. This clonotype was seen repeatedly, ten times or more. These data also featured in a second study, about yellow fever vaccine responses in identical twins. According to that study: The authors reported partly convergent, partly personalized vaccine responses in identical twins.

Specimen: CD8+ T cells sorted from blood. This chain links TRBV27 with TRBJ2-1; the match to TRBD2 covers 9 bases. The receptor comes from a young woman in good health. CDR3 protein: CASSLSVAGENEQFF. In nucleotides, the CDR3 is TGTGCCAGCAGTTTATCTGTAGCGGGGGAAAATGAGCAGTTCTTC.